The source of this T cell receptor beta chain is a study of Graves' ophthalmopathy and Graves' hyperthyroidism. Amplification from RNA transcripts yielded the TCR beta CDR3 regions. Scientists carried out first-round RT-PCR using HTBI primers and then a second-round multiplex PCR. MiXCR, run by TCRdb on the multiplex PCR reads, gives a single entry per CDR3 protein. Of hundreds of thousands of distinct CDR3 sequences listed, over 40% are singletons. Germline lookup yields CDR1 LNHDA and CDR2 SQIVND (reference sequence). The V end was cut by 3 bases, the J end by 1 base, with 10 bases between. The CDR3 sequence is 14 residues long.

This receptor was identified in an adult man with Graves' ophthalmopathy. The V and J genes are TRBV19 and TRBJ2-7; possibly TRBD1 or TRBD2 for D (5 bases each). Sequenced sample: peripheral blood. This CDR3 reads CASSIPGRSYEQYF. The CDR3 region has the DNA TGTGCCAGTAGTATCCCGGGACGGTCCTACGAGCAGTACTTC. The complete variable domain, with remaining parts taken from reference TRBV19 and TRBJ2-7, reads DGGITQSPKYLFRKEGQNVTLSCEQNLNHDAMYWYRQDPGQGLRLIYYSQIVNDFQKGDIAEGYSVSREKKESFPLTVTSAQKNPTAFYLCASSIPGRSYEQYFGPGTRLTVT.